A selection of T cell receptor beta chains follows, all from one sample in a study of blood T cell repertoires in COVID-19. Here immunoSEQ multiplex PCR was the method, and the copy in TCRdb shows in-frame clones only, minus some. The table has around 180,000 clones, approximately 90% seen once. Sequencing was performed on peripheral blood. The receptors here all came from a human donor in a cohort sampled during active COVID-19. The CDR3 runs from the conserved cysteine through the conserved F or W. The D gene is left open where the match is weak.

J gene,V gene,D gene,CDR3 protein,CDR3 DNA
TRBJ1-5,TRBV5-1,-,CASSLGQDNQPQHF,TGCGCCAGCAGCTTGGGACAGGATAATCAGCCCCAGCATTTT
TRBJ1-4,TRBV3-1/TRBV3-2,TRBD1,CASSQDLQGAREKLFF,TGTGCCAGCAGCCAAGACCTACAGGGGGCGCGTGAAAAACTGTTTTTT
TRBJ1-5,TRBV6-5,-,CASRGGSNQPQHF,TGTGCCAGCAGAGGGGGAAGCAATCAGCCCCAGCATTTT
TRBJ1-2,TRBV19,TRBD1,CATHSRDRGGYGYTF,TGTGCCACCCATTCCCGGGACAGGGGGGGATATGGCTACACCTTC
TRBJ1-2,TRBV6-5,-,CASSTQEVYGYTF,TGTGCCAGCAGCACACAAGAAGTCTATGGCTACACCTTC
TRBJ1-1,TRBV5-1,TRBD1,CASSFGQGSTEAFF,TGCGCCAGCAGCTTCGGACAGGGGAGCACTGAAGCTTTCTTT
TRBJ2-1,TRBV9,TRBD1,CASSVGDSPNNEQFF,TGTGCCAGCAGCGTAGGGGACAGCCCAAACAATGAGCAGTTCTTC
TRBJ2-5,TRBV7-7,TRBD1,CASSLTGTDKETQYF,TGTGCTAGCAGCTTAACCGGGACAGACAAAGAGACCCAGTACTTC
TRBJ2-3,TRBV5-4,-,CASSFRQAHTDTQYF,TGTGCCAGCAGCTTTCGACAGGCCCACACAGATACGCAGTATTTT
TRBJ1-1,TRBV7-6,-,CASSLALGGNTEAFF,TGTGCCAGCAGCTTAGCTCTGGGAGGGAACACTGAAGCTTTCTTT
TRBJ1-5,TRBV6-2/TRBV6-3,-,CASSYSSLINQPQHF,TGTGCCAGCAGTTACTCGAGCCTTATCAATCAGCCCCAGCATTTT
TRBJ2-1,TRBV10-3,TRBD2,CAISESPSGAGLNEQFF,TGTGCCATCAGTGAGTCGCCTAGCGGCGCCGGCCTCAATGAGCAGTTCTTC
TRBJ1-4,TRBV7-8,-,CASSSTGTRGEKLFF,TGTGCCAGCAGCTCGACCGGGACGCGGGGTGAAAAACTGTTTTTT
TRBJ2-1,TRBV5-5,TRBD1,CASSLNPAGGFNEQFF,TGTGCCAGCAGCTTGAATCCGGCAGGGGGCTTCAATGAGCAGTTCTTC
TRBJ1-2,TRBV20-1,-,CSASFNGYTF,TGCAGTGCTAGTTTTAATGGCTACACCTTC
TRBJ2-2,TRBV24-1,TRBD1,CATSAAQGVTGELFF,TGTGCCACCAGTGCCGCACAGGGGGTAACCGGGGAGCTGTTTTTT
TRBJ1-4,TRBV28,TRBD1,CASSNSQGAPEKLFF,TGTGCCAGCAGCAACTCCCAGGGGGCGCCCGAAAAACTGTTTTTT
TRBJ1-6,TRBV9,-,CASSFDREPLHF,TGTGCCAGCAGCTTTGACAGAGAACCCCTCCACTTT
TRBJ1-6,TRBV5-1,TRBD1,CASSPRDRNSPLHF,TGCGCCAGCAGCCCCCGGGACAGGAATTCACCCCTCCACTTT
TRBJ2-1,TRBV25-1,-,CASSESRVRFF,TGTGCCAGCAGTGAATCCAGGGTGAGATTCTTC
TRBJ1-5,TRBV7-8,TRBD1,CASSSRNWTGRTFNQPQHF,TGTGCCAGCAGCTCGAGGAATTGGACAGGGCGGACGTTTAATCAGCCCCAGCATTTT
TRBJ1-2,TRBV12-3/TRBV12-4,TRBD1,CASRRTGLYGYTF,TGTGCCAGCAGACGGACAGGGCTCTATGGCTACACCTTC